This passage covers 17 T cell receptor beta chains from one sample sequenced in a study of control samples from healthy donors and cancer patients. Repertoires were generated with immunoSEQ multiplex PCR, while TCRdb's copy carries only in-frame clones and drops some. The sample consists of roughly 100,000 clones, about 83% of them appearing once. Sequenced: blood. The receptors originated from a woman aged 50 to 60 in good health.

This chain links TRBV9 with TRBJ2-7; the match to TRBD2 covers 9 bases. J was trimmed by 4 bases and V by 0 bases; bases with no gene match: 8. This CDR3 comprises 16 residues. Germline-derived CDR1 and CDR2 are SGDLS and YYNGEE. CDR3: CASSVGASGIAYEQYF. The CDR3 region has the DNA TGTGCCAGCAGCGTAGGTGCTAGCGGGATTGCTTACGAGCAGTACTTC.

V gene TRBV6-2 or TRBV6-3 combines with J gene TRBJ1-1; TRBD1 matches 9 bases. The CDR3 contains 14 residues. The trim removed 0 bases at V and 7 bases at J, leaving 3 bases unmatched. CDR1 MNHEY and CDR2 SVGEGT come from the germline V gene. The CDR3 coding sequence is TGTGCCAGCAGTTACTCACCGACAGGGGGTGAAGCTTTCTTT. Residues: CASSYSPTGGEAFF.

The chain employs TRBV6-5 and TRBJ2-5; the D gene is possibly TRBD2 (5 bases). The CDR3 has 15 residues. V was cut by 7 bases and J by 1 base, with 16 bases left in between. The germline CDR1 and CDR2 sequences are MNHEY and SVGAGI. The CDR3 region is CASTARRTRQETQYF. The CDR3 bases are TGTGCCAGCACCGCTAGGAGGACGCGCCAAGAGACCCAGTACTTC.

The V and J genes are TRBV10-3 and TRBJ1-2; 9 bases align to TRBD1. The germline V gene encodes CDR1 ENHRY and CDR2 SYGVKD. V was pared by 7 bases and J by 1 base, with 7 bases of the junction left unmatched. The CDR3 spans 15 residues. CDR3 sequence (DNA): TGTGCCATCAATAACGACAGGGGGAGTAACTATGGCTACACCTTC. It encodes CAINNDRGSNYGYTF.

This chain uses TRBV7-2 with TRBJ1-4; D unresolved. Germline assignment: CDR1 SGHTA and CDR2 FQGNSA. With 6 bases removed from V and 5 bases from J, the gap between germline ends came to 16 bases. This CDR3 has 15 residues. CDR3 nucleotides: TGTGCCAGCAGTTCCCAGGCTCTACGGAATGAAAAACTGTTTTTT. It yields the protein CASSSQALRNEKLFF.

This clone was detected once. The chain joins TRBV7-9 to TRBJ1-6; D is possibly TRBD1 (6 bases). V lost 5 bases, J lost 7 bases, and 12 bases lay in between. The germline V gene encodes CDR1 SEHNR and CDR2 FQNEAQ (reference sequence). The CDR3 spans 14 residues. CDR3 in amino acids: CASSMPGVNSPLHF. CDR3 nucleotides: TGTGCCAGCAGCATGCCAGGGGTAAATTCACCCCTCCACTTT.

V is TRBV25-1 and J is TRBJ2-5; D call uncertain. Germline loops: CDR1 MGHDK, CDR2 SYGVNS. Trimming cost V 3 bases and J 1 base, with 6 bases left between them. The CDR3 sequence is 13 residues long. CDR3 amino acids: CASSDAVQETQYF. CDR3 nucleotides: TGTGCCAGCAGTGATGCAGTCCAAGAGACCCAGTACTTC.

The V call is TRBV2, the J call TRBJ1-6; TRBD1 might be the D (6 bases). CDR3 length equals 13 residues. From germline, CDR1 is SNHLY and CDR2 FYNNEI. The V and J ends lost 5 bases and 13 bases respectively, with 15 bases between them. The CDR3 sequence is CASSSAQGFPLHF. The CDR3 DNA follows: TGTGCCAGCAGTTCGGCACAGGGTTTCCCCCTCCACTTT.

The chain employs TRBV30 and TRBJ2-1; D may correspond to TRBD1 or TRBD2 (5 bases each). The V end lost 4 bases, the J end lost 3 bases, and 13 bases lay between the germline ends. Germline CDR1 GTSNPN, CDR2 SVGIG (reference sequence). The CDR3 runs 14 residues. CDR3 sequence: CAWKGSADYNEQFF. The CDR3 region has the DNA TGTGCCTGGAAGGGGAGTGCGGACTACAATGAGCAGTTCTTC.

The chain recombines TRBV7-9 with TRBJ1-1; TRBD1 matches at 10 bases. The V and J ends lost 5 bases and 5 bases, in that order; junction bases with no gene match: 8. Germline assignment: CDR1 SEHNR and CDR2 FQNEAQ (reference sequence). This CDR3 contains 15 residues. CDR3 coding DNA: TGTGCCAGCAGCCACCCCGACAGGGGGCCAACTGAAGCTTTCTTT. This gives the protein CASSHPDRGPTEAFF.

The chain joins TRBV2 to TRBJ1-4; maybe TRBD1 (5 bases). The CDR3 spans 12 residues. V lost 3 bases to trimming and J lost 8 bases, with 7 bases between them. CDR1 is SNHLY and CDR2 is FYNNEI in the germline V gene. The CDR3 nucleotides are TGTGCCAGCAGTGACCAGGGAGAAAAACTGTTTTTT. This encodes CASSDQGEKLFF.

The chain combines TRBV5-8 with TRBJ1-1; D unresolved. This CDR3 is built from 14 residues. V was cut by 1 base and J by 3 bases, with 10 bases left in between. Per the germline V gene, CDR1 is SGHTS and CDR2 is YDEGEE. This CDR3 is CASSLFGSDTEAFF. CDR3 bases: TGTGCCAGCAGCTTGTTCGGTTCGGACACTGAAGCTTTCTTT. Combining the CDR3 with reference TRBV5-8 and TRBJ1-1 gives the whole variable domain EAGVTQSPTHLIKTRGQQATLRCSPISGHTSVYWYQQALGLGLQFLLWYDEGEERNRGNFPPRFSGRQFPNYSSELNVNALELEDSALYLCASSLFGSDTEAFFGQGTRLTVV.

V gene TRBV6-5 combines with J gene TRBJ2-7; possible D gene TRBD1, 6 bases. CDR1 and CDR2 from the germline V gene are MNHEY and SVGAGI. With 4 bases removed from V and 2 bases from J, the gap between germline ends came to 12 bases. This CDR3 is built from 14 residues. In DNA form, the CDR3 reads TGTGCCAGCAGTTTTCAGGGGCCCCCCTACGAGCAGTACTTC. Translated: CASSFQGPPYEQYF.

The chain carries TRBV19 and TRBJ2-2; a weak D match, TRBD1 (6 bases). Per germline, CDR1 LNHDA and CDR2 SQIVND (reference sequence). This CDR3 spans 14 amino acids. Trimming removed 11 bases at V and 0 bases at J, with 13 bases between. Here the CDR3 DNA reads TGTGCCGCGAGGGACAACCCGAACACCGGGGAGCTGTTTTTT. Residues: CAARDNPNTGELFF.

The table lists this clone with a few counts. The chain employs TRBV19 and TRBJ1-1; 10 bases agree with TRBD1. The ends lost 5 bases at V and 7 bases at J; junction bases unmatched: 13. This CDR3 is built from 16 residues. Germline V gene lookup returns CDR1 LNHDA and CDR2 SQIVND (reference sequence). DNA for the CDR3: TGTGCCAGTAGTTTCGGGACAGGGGATATCCTAGGTGAAGCTTTCTTT. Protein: CASSFGTGDILGEAFF.

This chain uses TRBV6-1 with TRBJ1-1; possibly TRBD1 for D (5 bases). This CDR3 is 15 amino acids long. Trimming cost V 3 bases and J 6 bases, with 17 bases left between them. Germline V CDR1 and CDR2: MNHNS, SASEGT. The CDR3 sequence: CASSDLAGTTAEAFF. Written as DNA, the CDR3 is TGTGCCAGCAGTGACCTCGCCGGGACCACAGCTGAAGCTTTCTTT.

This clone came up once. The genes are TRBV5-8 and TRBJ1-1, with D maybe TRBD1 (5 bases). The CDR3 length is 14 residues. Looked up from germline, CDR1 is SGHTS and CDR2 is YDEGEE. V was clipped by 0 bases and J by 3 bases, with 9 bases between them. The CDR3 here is CASSLVTGDTEAFF. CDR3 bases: TGTGCCAGCAGCTTGGTAACGGGGGACACTGAAGCTTTCTTT.